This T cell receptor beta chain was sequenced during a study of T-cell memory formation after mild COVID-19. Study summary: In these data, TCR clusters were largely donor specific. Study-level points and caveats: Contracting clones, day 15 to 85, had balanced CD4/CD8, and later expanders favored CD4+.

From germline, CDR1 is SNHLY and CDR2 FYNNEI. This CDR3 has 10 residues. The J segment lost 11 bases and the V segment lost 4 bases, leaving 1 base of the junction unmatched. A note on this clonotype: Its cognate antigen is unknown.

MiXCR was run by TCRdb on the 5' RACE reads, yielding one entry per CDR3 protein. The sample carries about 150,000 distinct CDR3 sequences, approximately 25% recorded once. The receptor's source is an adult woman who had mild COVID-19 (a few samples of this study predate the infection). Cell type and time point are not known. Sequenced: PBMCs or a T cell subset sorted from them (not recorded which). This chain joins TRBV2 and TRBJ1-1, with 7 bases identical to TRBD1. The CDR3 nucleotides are TGTGCCAGCAGTGGACAGGGCGCTTTCTTT. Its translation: CASSGQGAFF.